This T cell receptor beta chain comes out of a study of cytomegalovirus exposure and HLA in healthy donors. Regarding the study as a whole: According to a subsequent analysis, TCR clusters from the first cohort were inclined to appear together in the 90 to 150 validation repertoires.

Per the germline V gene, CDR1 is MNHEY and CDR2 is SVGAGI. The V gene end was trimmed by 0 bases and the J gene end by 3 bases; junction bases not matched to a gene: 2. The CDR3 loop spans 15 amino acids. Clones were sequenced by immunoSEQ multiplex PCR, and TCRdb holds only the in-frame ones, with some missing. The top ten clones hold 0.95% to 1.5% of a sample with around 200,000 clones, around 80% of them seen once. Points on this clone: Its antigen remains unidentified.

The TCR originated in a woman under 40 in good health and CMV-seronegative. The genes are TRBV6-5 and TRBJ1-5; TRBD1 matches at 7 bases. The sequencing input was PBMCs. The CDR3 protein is CASSYSQGTNQPQHF. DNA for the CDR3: TGTGCCAGCAGTTACTCACAGGGGACCAATCAGCCCCAGCATTTT.